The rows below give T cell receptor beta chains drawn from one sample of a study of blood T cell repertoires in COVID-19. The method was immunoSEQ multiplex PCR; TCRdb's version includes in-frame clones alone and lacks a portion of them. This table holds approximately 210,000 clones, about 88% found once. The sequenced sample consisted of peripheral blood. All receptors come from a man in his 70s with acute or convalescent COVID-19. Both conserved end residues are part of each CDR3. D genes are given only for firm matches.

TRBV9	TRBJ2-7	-	CASSGTDGLQQYF
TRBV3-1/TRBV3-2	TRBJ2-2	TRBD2	CASSHLGGTGELFF
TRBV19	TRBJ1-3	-	CASISEASSGNTIYF
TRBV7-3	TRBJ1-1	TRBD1	CASSLGTGTGFSEAFF
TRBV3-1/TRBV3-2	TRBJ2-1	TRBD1	CASSYGTAYNEQFF
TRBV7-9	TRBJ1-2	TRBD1	CASSPPGGNYGYTF
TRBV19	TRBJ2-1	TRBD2	CASSIVGALAGQFF
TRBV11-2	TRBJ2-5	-	CASSLHGPGETQYF
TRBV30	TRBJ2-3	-	CALETGGRPTDTQYF
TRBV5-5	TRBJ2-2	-	CASTKQGRGTGELFF
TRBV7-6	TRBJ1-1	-	CASSLVDSRDTEAFF
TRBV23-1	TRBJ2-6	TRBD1	CASSQSRGQGF
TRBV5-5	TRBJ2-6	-	CASSSIGSGANVLTF
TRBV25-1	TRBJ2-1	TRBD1	CASRDRESSYNEQFF
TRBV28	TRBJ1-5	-	CASSFGGNQPQHF
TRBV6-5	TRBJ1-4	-	CASNSRGTNEKLFF
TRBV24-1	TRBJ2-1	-	CATSDLNGVWNEQFF
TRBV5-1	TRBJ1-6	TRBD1	CASSLGGSPLHF
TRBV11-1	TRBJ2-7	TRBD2	CASSFSSSGSYEQYF
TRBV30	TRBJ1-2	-	CAWSVRRADYGYTF
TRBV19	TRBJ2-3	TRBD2	CASSMAGDTDTQYF
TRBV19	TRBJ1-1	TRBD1	CASRNRGSSTEAFF
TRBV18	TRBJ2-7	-	CASSPNINPGWEQYF
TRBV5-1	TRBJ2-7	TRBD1	CASSLTGSHEQYF
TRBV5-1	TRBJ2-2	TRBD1	CASSWGQGAGELFF
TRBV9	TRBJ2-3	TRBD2	CASSPGLVSTDTQYF
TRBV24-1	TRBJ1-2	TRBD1	CATSAGTGGASDGYTF